The 9 T cell receptor beta chains reported below all come from one sample, sequenced in a study of tumor-infiltrating lymphocytes in primary liver carcinoma (TCRdb year 2017). Without any cell sorting, total RNA and DNA were co-extracted from approximately 22-30 mg of bulk tissue using the AllPrep DNA/RNA mini kit. TCRdb lists the instrument as Illumina HiSeq 2500. Starting from about 500 ng total RNA, TCRbeta-specific cDNA was produced by reverse transcription with a constant-region primer and ProtoScript II reverse transcriptase. Construction of the TCRbeta libraries relied on three nested rounds of multiplex PCR, following a slightly modified ARM-PCR procedure. Each of the first two PCR rounds ran for approximately 10 cycles using multiplex TRBV1-TRBV30 forward primers together with a Cbeta reverse primer. The raw public data were reprocessed by TCRdb itself: fastp quality trimming at Q25, MiXCR clonotype calling, in-frame beta chains only. Each CDR3 protein gets just one entry, which takes the most common genes and DNA from the rows behind it. This sample gives tens of thousands of distinct CDR3 sequences in total; over 60% of them show up just once. Around 38% of the sample is held by the ten biggest clonotypes.

The material sequenced was liver tumor tissue from sampling region 4. Per the publication, the cell subset or site label means: tumor region T4, right-lateral pole. These receptors were taken from a man in his forties or fifties with primary liver carcinoma and hepatitis B virus infection.

As concerns this clonotype: The junction does not match germline at one end; this may be a read error. The chain joins TRBV14 to TRBJ2-7, with 11 bases lining up with TRBD1. This CDR3 is built from 14 residues. CDR1 SGHDN and CDR2 FVKESK come from the germline V gene. The CDR3 DNA is TGTGCCAGCAGCCGGGGACAGGGGGTCATCCGGCAGAACTTC. Translating it yields CASSRGQGVIRQNF. Filled out from reference TRBV14 and TRBJ2-7, the complete variable domain reads EAGVTQFPSHSVIEKGQTVTLRCDPISGHDNLYWYRRVMGKEIKFLLHFVKESKQDESGMPNNRFLAERTGGTYSTLKVQPAELEDSGVYFCASSRGQGVIRQNFGPGTRLTVT.

In regard to this clonotype: It may be a read error: a sequence one base away is much more abundant. The chain combines TRBV29-1 with TRBJ1-1; 7 positions agree with TRBD1. This CDR3 has 15 residues. Germline CDR1 is SQVTM and CDR2 is ANQGSEA. V shed 8 bases and J 6 bases; nucleotides not matched to a gene: 18. In DNA, the CDR3 is TGCAGCACTGTTGTTGTAGGGGGCTTTAACGCTGAAGCTTTCTTT. Amino acid sequence: CSTVVVGGFNAEAFF.

A remark on this clonotype: Sequence at one end of the junction differs from germline and may be a read error. This rearrangement joins TRBV11-2 to TRBJ2-7; 7 bases match TRBD2. Looked up from germline, CDR1 is SGHAT and CDR2 is FQNNGV. The CDR3 length is 15 residues. The CDR3 sequence: CVSSLAGGSRDGQYF. The CDR3 region has the DNA TGTGTCAGCAGCTTAGCGGGCGGGAGTCGCGACGGGCAATACTTC.

As regards this clonotype: This is likely a read error, given that the CDR3 carries no conserved phenylalanine or tryptophan at its end. The rearrangement links TRBV12-3 or TRBV12-4 to TRBJ1-6; D may be TRBD1 (5 bases). The CDR3 runs 13 residues. This CDR3 is CTSSLGGNSPLHL. The CDR3 DNA is TGTACCAGCTCATTGGGGGGGAATTCACCCCTCCACCTT.

This clonotype was picked up one time. Germline and junction disagree at one end, which may indicate a read error. The chain couples TRBV10-3 to TRBJ2-1; 7 bases are a match to TRBD1. Germline V CDR1 and CDR2: ENHRY, SYGVKD. The CDR3 covers 11 residues. CDR3 sequence (DNA): TGTGACATCAGTGGTGGGACAGTTCAGTTCTTC. Protein product: CDISGGTVQFF.

V usage is TRBV6-1 and J usage is TRBJ2-4; D is possibly TRBD1 (6 bases). Trimming took off 5 bases at V and 3 bases at J, with 17 bases between the two ends. Germline V gene sequence: CDR1 MNHNS, CDR2 SASEGT. The CDR3 is made up of 16 amino acids. CDR3 sequence reads: CASSPAGVFGKNIQYF. DNA for the CDR3: TGTGCCAGCAGTCCCGCAGGGGTGTTCGGCAAAAACATTCAGTACTTC.

Points on this clonotype: Compared with germline, one end of the junction differs, possibly owing to a read error. CDR3 loop: CAISGGNLKDEHYF. CDR3 nucleotide sequence: TGTGCCATCAGTGGGGGGAATCTTAAGGATGAGCATTACTTC. J is TRBJ2-7 and V is TRBV10-3, with D possibly being TRBD1 or TRBD2 (5 bases each). This CDR3 is built from 14 residues. Germline CDR1 is ENHRY and CDR2 is SYGVKD.

Notes on this clonotype: Relative to the germline gene, one junction end is altered; a read error may explain this. V gene TRBV6-5 combines with J gene TRBJ2-3; 9 bases fit TRBD1. The CDR3 sequence is 15 residues long. Germline loops: CDR1 MNHEY, CDR2 SVGAGI. CDR3 protein: CASSRETGGQNTQNF. Written as DNA, the CDR3 is TGTGCCAGCAGTCGAGAGACAGGGGGACAAAATACGCAAAATTTT.

Points on this clonotype: Relative to the germline gene, one junction end is altered; a read error may explain this. The genes are TRBV11-2 and TRBJ2-5; 8 bases align to TRBD1. Germline CDR1 is SGHAT and CDR2 is FQNNGV. The CDR3 runs to 14 residues. CDR3 nucleotides: TGTGCCAACAGCGCGTCAGGGGGCGACGAGACCCAGCACTTC. Residues: CANSASGGDETQHF.